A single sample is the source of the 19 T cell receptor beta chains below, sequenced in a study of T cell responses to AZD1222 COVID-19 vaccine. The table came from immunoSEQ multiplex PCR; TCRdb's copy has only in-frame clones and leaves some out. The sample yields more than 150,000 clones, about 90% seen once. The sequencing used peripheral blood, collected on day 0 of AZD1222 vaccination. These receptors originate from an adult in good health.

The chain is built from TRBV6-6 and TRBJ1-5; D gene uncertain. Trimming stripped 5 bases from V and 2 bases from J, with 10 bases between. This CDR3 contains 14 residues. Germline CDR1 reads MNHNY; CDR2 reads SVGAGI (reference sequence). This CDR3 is CASSPSGGNQPQHF. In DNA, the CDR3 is TGTGCCAGCAGTCCTTCCGGGGGCAATCAGCCCCAGCATTTT.

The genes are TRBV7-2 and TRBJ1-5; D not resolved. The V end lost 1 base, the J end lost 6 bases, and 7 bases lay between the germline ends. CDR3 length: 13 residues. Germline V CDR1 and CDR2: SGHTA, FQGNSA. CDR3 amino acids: CASSLVSGQPQHF. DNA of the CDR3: TGTGCCAGCAGCTTAGTGTCCGGTCAGCCCCAGCATTTT.

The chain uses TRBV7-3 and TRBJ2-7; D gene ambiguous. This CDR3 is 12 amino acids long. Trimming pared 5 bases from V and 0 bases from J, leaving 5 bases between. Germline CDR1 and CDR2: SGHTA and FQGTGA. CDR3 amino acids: CASSTNSYEQYF. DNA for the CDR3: TGTGCCAGCAGCACCAACTCCTACGAGCAGTACTTC.

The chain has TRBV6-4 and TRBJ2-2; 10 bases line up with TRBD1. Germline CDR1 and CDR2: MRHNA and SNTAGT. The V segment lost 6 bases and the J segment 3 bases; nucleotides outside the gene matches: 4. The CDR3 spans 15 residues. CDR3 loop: CASRRQGADTGELFF. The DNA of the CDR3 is TGTGCCAGCAGGCGACAGGGGGCGGACACCGGGGAGCTGTTTTTT.

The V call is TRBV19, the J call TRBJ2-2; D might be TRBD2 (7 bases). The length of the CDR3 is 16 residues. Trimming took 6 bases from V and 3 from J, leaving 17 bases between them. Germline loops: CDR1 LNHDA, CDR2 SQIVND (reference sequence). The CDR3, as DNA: TGTGCCAGTAGACAGGGAGCGGGAAGGCACACCGGGGAGCTGTTTTTT. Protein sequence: CASRQGAGRHTGELFF.

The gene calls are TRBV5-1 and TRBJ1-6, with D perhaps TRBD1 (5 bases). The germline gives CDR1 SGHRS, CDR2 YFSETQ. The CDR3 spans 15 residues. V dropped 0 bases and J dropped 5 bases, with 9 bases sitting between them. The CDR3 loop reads CASSLGMGDNSPLHF. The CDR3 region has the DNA TGCGCCAGCAGCTTGGGAATGGGGGATAATTCACCCCTCCACTTT.

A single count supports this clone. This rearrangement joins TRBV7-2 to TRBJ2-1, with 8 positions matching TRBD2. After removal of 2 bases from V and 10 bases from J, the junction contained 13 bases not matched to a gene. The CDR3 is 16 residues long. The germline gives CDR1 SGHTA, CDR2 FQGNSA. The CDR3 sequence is CASSLSRGGPGSEQFF. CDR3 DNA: TGTGCCAGCAGCTTATCCCGGGGGGGCCCAGGGTCAGAGCAGTTCTTC.

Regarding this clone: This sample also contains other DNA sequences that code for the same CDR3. In nucleotides, the CDR3 is TGTGCCAGCAGTGACACAGATAGCAATCAGCCCCAGCATTTT. Its protein product is CASSDTDSNQPQHF. The chain employs TRBV2 and TRBJ1-5; D not resolved. The ends were cut back, 3 bases at V and 0 bases at J, with 6 bases in the middle. There are 14 residues in the CDR3. Looked up from germline, CDR1 is SNHLY and CDR2 is FYNNEI.

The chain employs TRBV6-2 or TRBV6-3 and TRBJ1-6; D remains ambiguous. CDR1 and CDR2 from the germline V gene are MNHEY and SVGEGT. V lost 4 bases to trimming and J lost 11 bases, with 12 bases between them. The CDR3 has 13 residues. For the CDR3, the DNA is TGTGCCAGCAGTTCACTAAGAGAGACACCCCTCCACTTT. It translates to CASSSLRETPLHF.

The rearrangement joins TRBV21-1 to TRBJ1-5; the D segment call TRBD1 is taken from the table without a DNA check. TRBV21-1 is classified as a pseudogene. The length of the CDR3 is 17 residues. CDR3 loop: CASSNSATGVGNQPQHF. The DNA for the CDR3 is TGTGCCAGCAGCAATTCCGCGACAGGGGTAGGCAATCAGCCCCAGCATTTT.

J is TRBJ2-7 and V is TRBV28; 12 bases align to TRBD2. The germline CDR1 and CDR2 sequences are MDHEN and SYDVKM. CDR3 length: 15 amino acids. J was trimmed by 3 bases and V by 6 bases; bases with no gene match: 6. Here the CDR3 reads CASSRRTSGNYEQYF. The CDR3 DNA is TGTGCCAGCAGCCGAAGGACTAGCGGGAACTACGAGCAGTACTTC.

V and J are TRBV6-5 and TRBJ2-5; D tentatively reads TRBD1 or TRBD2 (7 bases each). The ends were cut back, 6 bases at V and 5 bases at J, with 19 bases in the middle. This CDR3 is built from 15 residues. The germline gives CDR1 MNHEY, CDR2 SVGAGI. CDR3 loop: CASSHRPGGGETQYF. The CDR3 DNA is TGTGCCAGCAGCCACAGGCCAGGGGGAGGGGAGACCCAGTACTTC.

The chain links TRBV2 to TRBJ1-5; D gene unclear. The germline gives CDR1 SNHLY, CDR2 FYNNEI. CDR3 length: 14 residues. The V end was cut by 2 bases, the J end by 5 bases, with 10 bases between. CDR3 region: CASSEWAVDQPQHF. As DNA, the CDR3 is TGTGCCAGCAGTGAATGGGCGGTCGATCAGCCCCAGCATTTT.

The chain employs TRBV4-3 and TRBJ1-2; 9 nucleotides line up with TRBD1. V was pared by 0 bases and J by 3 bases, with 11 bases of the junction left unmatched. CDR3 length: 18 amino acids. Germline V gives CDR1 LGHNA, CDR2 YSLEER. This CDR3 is CASSQDVTGGRNDYGYTF. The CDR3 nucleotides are TGCGCCAGCAGCCAAGATGTGACAGGGGGTCGAAATGACTATGGCTACACCTTC.

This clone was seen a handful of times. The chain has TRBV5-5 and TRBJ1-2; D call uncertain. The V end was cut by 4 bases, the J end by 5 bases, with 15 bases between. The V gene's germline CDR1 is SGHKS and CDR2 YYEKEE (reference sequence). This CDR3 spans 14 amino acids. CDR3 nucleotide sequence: TGTGCCAGCAGCCGCGAGCTAGAAGTATATGGCTACACCTTC. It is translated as CASSRELEVYGYTF.

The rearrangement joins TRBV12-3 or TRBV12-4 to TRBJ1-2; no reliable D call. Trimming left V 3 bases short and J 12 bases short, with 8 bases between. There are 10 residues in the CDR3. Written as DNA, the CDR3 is TGTGCCAGCAGTTTGAGGGAGAACACCTTC. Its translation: CASSLRENTF.

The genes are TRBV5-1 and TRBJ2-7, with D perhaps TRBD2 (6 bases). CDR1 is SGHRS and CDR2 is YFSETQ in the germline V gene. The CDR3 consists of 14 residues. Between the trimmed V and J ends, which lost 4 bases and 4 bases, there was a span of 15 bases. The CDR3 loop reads CASSPDTGVYEQYF. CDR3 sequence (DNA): TGCGCCAGCAGCCCCGATACGGGGGTATACGAGCAGTACTTC.

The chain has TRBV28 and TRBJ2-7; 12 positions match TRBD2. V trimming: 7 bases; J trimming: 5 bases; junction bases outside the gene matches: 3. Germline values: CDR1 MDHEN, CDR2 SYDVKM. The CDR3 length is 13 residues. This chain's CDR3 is CASTRTSGNEQYF. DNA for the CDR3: TGTGCCAGCACCCGGACTAGCGGGAACGAGCAGTACTTC.

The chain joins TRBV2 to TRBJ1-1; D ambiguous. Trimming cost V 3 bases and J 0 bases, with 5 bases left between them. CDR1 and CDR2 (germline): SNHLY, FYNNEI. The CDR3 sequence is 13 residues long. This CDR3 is CASSDAVNTEAFF. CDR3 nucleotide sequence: TGTGCCAGCAGTGACGCCGTGAACACTGAAGCTTTCTTT.